Listed here are 10 T cell receptor beta chains from one sample, sequenced in a study of T cell responses to AZD1222 COVID-19 vaccine. The method was immunoSEQ multiplex PCR; TCRdb's version includes in-frame clones alone and lacks a portion of them. Of about 140,000 clones listed, roughly 90% are singletons. Sequences were derived from peripheral blood, sampled on day 0 of AZD1222 vaccination. Receptor source: an adult in good health.

The gene calls are TRBV19 and TRBJ1-1; tentatively, D is TRBD1 (6 bases). The germline gives CDR1 LNHDA, CDR2 SQIVND (reference sequence). There are 12 residues in the CDR3. With 5 bases removed from V and 5 bases from J, the gap between germline ends came to 9 bases. The CDR3 spells CASSGGRTEAFF. The CDR3 bases are TGTGCCAGTAGTGGGGGGCGAACTGAAGCTTTCTTT.

The rearrangement uses TRBV7-8 and TRBJ2-6; 11 bases align to TRBD2. This CDR3 has 18 amino acids. Trimming removed 5 bases from V and 0 bases from J; junction bases left unmatched: 6. The germline V gene has CDR1 SGHVS and CDR2 FQNEAQ. Written as DNA, the CDR3 is TGTGCCAGCAGCAACAAACTAGCGGGGGCCTCTGGGGCCAACGTCCTGACTTTC. The encoded protein is CASSNKLAGASGANVLTF.

The V gene is TRBV9, the J gene TRBJ2-5; no reliable D call. The V gene's germline CDR1 is SGDLS and CDR2 YYNGEE. Trimming left V 4 bases short and J 5 bases short, with 18 bases between. CDR3 length: 15 residues. DNA of the CDR3: TGTGCCAGCAGCCCCGGCCCTTTCGAATTGGAGACCCAGTACTTC. Its translation: CASSPGPFELETQYF.

The V and J genes are TRBV5-1 and TRBJ2-1; TRBD2 matches at 9 bases. The CDR3 contains 16 residues. The germline V gene encodes CDR1 SGHRS and CDR2 YFSETQ. With 4 bases clipped from V and 2 bases from J, the junction kept 7 bases outside the gene matches. The CDR3, as DNA: TGCGCCAGCAGCCTTACCAGGACTAGCGCCTACAATGAGCAGTTCTTC. This encodes CASSLTRTSAYNEQFF.

This clone appeared once. V gene TRBV7-9 combines with J gene TRBJ1-2; D is perhaps TRBD1 (5 bases). The length of the CDR3 is 16 residues. The germline V gene encodes CDR1 SEHNR and CDR2 FQNEAQ (reference sequence). V was cut by 5 bases and J by 2 bases, with 18 bases left in between. The CDR3 protein is CASSPASGGLNYGYTF. CDR3 sequence (DNA): TGTGCCAGCAGCCCCGCCTCCGGGGGTCTGAACTATGGCTACACCTTC. The full variable domain, completed using reference TRBV7-9 and TRBJ1-2, is DTGVSQNPRHKITKRGQNVTFRCDPISEHNRLYWYRQTLGQGPEFLTYFQNEAQLEKSRLLSDRFSAERPKGSFSTLEIQRTEQGDSAMYLCASSPASGGLNYGYTFGSGTRLTVV.

The chain combines TRBV28 with TRBJ1-3; TRBD1 aligns across 7 bases. The CDR3 consists of 15 residues. CDR1 and CDR2 (germline): MDHEN, SYDVKM. With 9 bases clipped from V and 0 bases from J, the junction kept 8 bases outside the gene matches. DNA of the CDR3: TGTGCCAGTGGGGTGGGACAGTTCTCTGGAAACACCATATATTTT. Protein: CASGVGQFSGNTIYF.

This clone appeared a few times. This chain uses TRBV6-5 with TRBJ1-1; 7 bases map to TRBD1. The CDR3 has 14 residues. V was pared by 7 bases and J by 0 bases, with 5 bases of the junction left unmatched. The V gene's germline CDR1 is MNHEY and CDR2 SVGAGI. For the CDR3, the DNA is TGTGCCAGCAAGTCCAGGGGGGTGAACACTGAAGCTTTCTTT. Translating gives CASKSRGVNTEAFF.

This chain uses TRBV4-1 with TRBJ2-7, with D possibly TRBD2 on 6 matching bases. Trimming left V 4 bases short and J 0 bases short, with 13 bases between. Germline CDR1 MGHRA, CDR2 YSYEKL. The CDR3 is 15 residues long. The chain's CDR3 is CASSPIGGVSYEQYF. CDR3 DNA: TGCGCCAGCAGCCCTATCGGAGGGGTCTCCTACGAGCAGTACTTC.

The chain combines TRBV19 with TRBJ1-1, with D hard to call. The CDR3 runs to 13 residues. Germline CDR1 reads LNHDA; CDR2 reads SQIVND (reference sequence). V was clipped by 4 bases and J by 5 bases, with 11 bases between them. CDR3 bases: TGTGCCAGTAGTACCTGGTTGGGGACTGAAGCTTTCTTT. It is translated as CASSTWLGTEAFF.

This chain links TRBV3-1 (or the pseudogene TRBV3-2) with TRBJ2-7, with TRBD1 matching over 7 bases. CDR1 and CDR2 (germline): LGHDT, YNNKEL (reference sequence). The CDR3 spans 13 residues. Germline trimming cut 4 bases from V and 6 bases from J; bases unmatched to any gene: 6. CDR3 region: CASSLRQGSEQYF. The CDR3 DNA reads TGTGCCAGCAGCCTACGACAGGGTAGCGAGCAGTACTTC.